The clone carrying this TCR beta chain was seen ten or more times. The antigen is not known. The data derive from a study of molecular identifiers for immune sequencing clone quantification. The wider study: Replicates partitioned RNA from roughly 21,000 or 96,000 naive CD8 cells into five parts, sequencing four.

Trimming pared 7 bases from V and 14 bases from J, leaving 20 bases between. This CDR3 is built from 12 residues. CDR1 SEHNR and CDR2 FQNEAQ come from the germline V gene (reference sequence). Whole-study results and caveats: Over 97% of effector molecules, but under 1% in naive cells, were held by clones with more than 20 RNA copies.

Sequencing libraries of naive CD8 cells derived from approximately 22,000 to 940,000 sorted cells with 10%, 30% or 50% RNA. The authors built bulk TCR libraries by previously described methods with listed TCR primers. TCRdb independently ran MiXCR on the PCR reads; one entry per CDR3 protein. This sample has about 640,000 distinct CDR3 sequences, with 15% to 20% found just once. The source of this sequence is a human donor in good health. Some libraries in this study had Jurkat cell RNA spiked in. The J gene is TRBJ1-1, the V gene TRBV7-9; a possible D gene is TRBD1 (6 bases). What was sequenced was naive CD8+ T cells from blood, with Jurkat cell RNA spiked in. Regarding subset: FACS-sorted CD8+CD4-CCR7+CD45RA+ naive T cells. In DNA, the CDR3 is TGTGCCAGCACCAATCCGCGGGCAGGGGAATTCTTT. It encodes CASTNPRAGEFF.